The clone carrying this T cell receptor (beta chain) occurred once. The antigen is undetermined. This entry comes from a study of pediatric ulcerative colitis. Regarding the study as a whole: Blood samples from a couple of patients yielded substantially fewer templates and were excluded from blood-rectal overlap analysis.

Repertoires were generated with immunoSEQ multiplex PCR, while TCRdb's copy carries only in-frame clones and drops some. This table has roughly 14,000 clones, around 89% appearing once. This CDR3 comprises 18 residues. Looked up from germline, CDR1 is LGHNA and CDR2 is YSLEER. V shed 6 bases and J shed 5 bases, with 28 bases lying between them. The chain links TRBV4-3 to TRBJ1-1; D might be TRBD1 (6 bases). Sequenced: blood. The origin of this receptor is a boy aged 5-17 years with moderate ulcerative colitis. The DNA for the CDR3 is TGCGCCAGCAGTGCAGGGTACAGGGAAATGCCCCTGGGGACTGAAGCTTTCTTT. This translates into CASSAGYREMPLGTEAFF.